These 29 T cell receptor beta chains were all obtained from the same sample, sequenced in a study of cytomegalovirus exposure and HLA in healthy donors. Profiling relied on immunoSEQ multiplex PCR, and the TCRdb table lists in-frame clones only, not all of them. The profile shows tens of thousands of clones, 70% to 90% of them singletons. Source material: PBMCs. The receptors were gathered from a woman under 30 in good health and CMV-seropositive.

This clone was detected only once. The J gene is TRBJ2-7, the V gene TRBV11-2; 13 bases are a match to TRBD2. The CDR3 consists of 14 residues. V gave up 8 bases and J gave up 4 bases; unmatched junction bases: 5. Per the germline V gene, CDR1 is SGHAT and CDR2 is FQNNGV. Here the CDR3 DNA reads TGTGCCAGCTCGAGGACTAGCGGGAGTTACGAGCAGTACTTC. Its translation: CASSRTSGSYEQYF.

The CDR3 DNA follows: TGTGCCAGCAGCATGCGGGACCAGGCTGACTCCGGCCCAGAGACCCAGTACTTC. Amino acids: CASSMRDQADSGPETQYF. The chain carries TRBV21-1 and TRBJ2-5; the table's D call TRBD2 went unverified against the DNA. TRBV21-1 is a pseudogene locus. This CDR3 has 18 residues.

This chain uses TRBV7-9 with TRBJ2-3; 11 nucleotides align to TRBD2. J was trimmed by 2 bases and V by 4 bases; bases with no gene match: 11. The CDR3 loop spans 18 amino acids. Germline V gene sequence: CDR1 SEHNR, CDR2 FQNEAQ (reference sequence). CDR3 residues: CASSSLAGATLLTDTQYF. CDR3 sequence (DNA): TGTGCCAGCAGCTCACTAGCGGGGGCTACATTACTCACAGATACGCAGTATTTT.

The chain combines TRBV28 with TRBJ1-5, with TRBD1 identical over 7 bases. This CDR3 has 14 amino acids. Losses at the gene ends were 6 bases for V and 5 bases for J; bases not matched to a gene: 7. Germline CDR1 reads MDHEN; CDR2 reads SYDVKM. CDR3: CASRRQGYDQPQHF. The DNA of the CDR3 is TGTGCCAGCAGGCGACAGGGATACGATCAGCCCCAGCATTTT.

The CDR3: CASSMKMTGSNYGYTF. Here the CDR3 DNA reads TGTGCCAGCAGTATGAAAATGACAGGTTCCAACTATGGCTACACCTTC. V usage is TRBV27 and J usage is TRBJ1-2; TRBD1 is a possible D gene (6 bases). The V gene's germline CDR1 is MNHEY and CDR2 SMNVEV (reference sequence). CDR3 length: 16 amino acids. Trimming left V 5 bases short and J 2 bases short, with 18 bases between.

The J gene is TRBJ2-7, the V gene TRBV13, with 11 bases fitting TRBD2. Germline CDR1 reads PRHDT; CDR2 reads FYEKMQ (reference sequence). After removal of 5 bases from V and 3 bases from J, the junction contained 9 bases not matched to a gene. The CDR3 sequence is 16 residues long. The CDR3 is CASSKDEGLADYEQYF. The DNA of the CDR3 is TGTGCCAGCAGCAAGGATGAGGGACTAGCGGACTACGAGCAGTACTTC.

This clone was found once. The rearrangement joins TRBV18 to TRBJ2-3; a possible D gene is TRBD2 (6 bases). The V end lost 3 bases, the J end lost 2 bases, and 15 bases lay between the germline ends. Germline loops: CDR1 KGHSH, CDR2 LQKENI. CDR3 size: 16 residues. Here the CDR3 DNA reads TGTGCCAGCTCACCTATCTCCGGGGGTTACACAGATACGCAGTATTTT. This sequence encodes CASSPISGGYTDTQYF. The variable domain in full, with the rest retrieved from reference TRBV18 and TRBJ2-3, is NAGVMQNPRHLVRRRGQEARLRCSPMKGHSHVYWYRQLPEEGLKFMVYLQKENIIDESGMPKERFSAEFPKEGPSILRIQQVVRGDSAAYFCASSPISGGYTDTQYFGPGTRLTVL.

This clone has just a few counts. This specimen includes other DNA sequences encoding the same CDR3. The chain has TRBV4-3 and TRBJ2-5, with TRBD1 matching 7 bases. Germline V gene data show CDR1 as LGHNA and CDR2 as YSLEER. V was clipped by 1 base and J by 4 bases; unmatched bases: 3. The CDR3 runs to 14 residues. The CDR3 sequence: CASSQGQGRETQYF. As DNA, the CDR3 is TGCGCCAGCAGCCAAGGACAGGGAAGAGAGACCCAGTACTTC.

The chain recombines TRBV4-2 with TRBJ1-2; the D gene is possibly TRBD1 (6 bases). With 1 base removed from V and 7 bases from J, the gap between germline ends came to 13 bases. Germline V gives CDR1 LGHNA, CDR2 YNFKEQ. This CDR3 has 14 residues. The CDR3 loop is CASSQGTAKSGYTF. Written as DNA, the CDR3 is TGTGCCAGCAGCCAAGGGACAGCCAAGAGTGGCTACACCTTC.

The J gene is TRBJ2-7, the V gene TRBV10-1, with a tentative D call TRBD1 (5 bases). Germline CDR1 reads WNHNN; CDR2 reads SYGVQD (reference sequence). This CDR3 region has 13 residues. Between the trimmed V and J ends, which lost 2 bases and 7 bases, there was a span of 12 bases. The CDR3 reads CASSEESRGEQYF. CDR3 DNA: TGCGCCAGCAGTGAGGAATCAAGGGGAGAGCAGTACTTC.

CDR3 region: CASSLGTDGYEQYF. CDR3 coding DNA: TGTGCCAGCAGTTTAGGGACTGATGGCTACGAGCAGTACTTC. The chain links TRBV27 to TRBJ2-7; D is possibly TRBD2 (6 bases). V lost 2 bases and J 3 bases, leaving 11 bases between the germline ends. Germline loops: CDR1 MNHEY, CDR2 SMNVEV (reference sequence). There are 14 residues in the CDR3.

This clone was seen a single time. The chain uses TRBV7-2 and TRBJ2-1; D is perhaps TRBD2 (5 bases). The CDR3 is 13 residues long. Germline assignment: CDR1 SGHTA and CDR2 FQGNSA. V was shortened by 5 bases and J by 1 base, with 6 bases between the two germline ends. CDR3 sequence: CASSGSSYNEQFF. As DNA, the CDR3 is TGTGCCAGCAGCGGGAGTTCCTACAATGAGCAGTTCTTC.

This chain uses TRBV6-6 with TRBJ2-1, with 10 bases aligning to TRBD2. Trimming at V came to 8 bases and at J to 4 bases, leaving 2 bases not matched to a gene. Germline CDR1 MNHNY, CDR2 SVGAGI (reference sequence). The CDR3 covers 13 residues. Here the CDR3 reads CASGTSVYNEQFF. As DNA, the CDR3 is TGTGCCAGCGGGACTAGCGTTTACAATGAGCAGTTCTTC.

The V gene is TRBV30, the J gene TRBJ2-7, with 7 bases matching TRBD1. V lost 4 bases, J lost 5 bases, and 8 bases stayed unmatched. The CDR3 has 13 residues. The V gene's germline CDR1 is GTSNPN and CDR2 SVGIG (reference sequence). The CDR3 is CAWTWQGVDEQYF. CDR3 in DNA: TGTGCCTGGACCTGGCAGGGGGTCGACGAGCAGTACTTC.

V and J are TRBV5-1 and TRBJ1-2, with 9 bases lining up with TRBD1. J was trimmed by 0 bases and V by 4 bases; bases with no gene match: 7. Germline V CDR1 and CDR2: SGHRS, YFSETQ. The CDR3 spans 16 residues. The CDR3 DNA is TGCGCCAGCAGCCCAGGACAGGGGTGGACTAACTATGGCTACACCTTC. Its translation: CASSPGQGWTNYGYTF.

The CDR3 nucleotides read TGTGCCAGCTTCGACGGGGTAGCGGGGGAAGAGACCCAGTACTTC. Its protein product is CASFDGVAGEETQYF. This sequence joins TRBV6-1 and TRBJ2-5; TRBD2 matches 9 bases. The germline V gene encodes CDR1 MNHNS and CDR2 SASEGT. The ends lost 8 bases at V and 3 bases at J; junction bases unmatched: 10. This CDR3 is built from 15 residues.

V and J are TRBV29-1 and TRBJ2-1, with 10 bases lining up with TRBD2. CDR1 is SQVTM and CDR2 is ANQGSEA in the germline V gene. The ends lost 6 bases at V and 6 bases at J; junction bases unmatched: 5. This CDR3 is built from 13 residues. CDR3 amino acids: CSVAIAGGNEQFF. The CDR3 DNA sequence: TGCAGCGTGGCCATAGCGGGGGGCAATGAGCAGTTCTTC.

The chain joins TRBV30 to TRBJ1-2, with TRBD1 identical over 10 bases. J gave up 3 bases and V 2 bases, and 3 bases lay outside the gene matches. Germline V gene sequence: CDR1 GTSNPN, CDR2 SVGIG (reference sequence). The CDR3 loop spans 14 amino acids. The CDR3 spells CAWSSGQGDYGYTF. The CDR3, as DNA: TGTGCCTGGAGTTCAGGACAGGGGGACTATGGCTACACCTTC.

The CDR3 spells CSAILDWAGELFF. DNA for the CDR3: TGCAGCGCCATTTTGGACTGGGCCGGGGAGCTGTTTTTT. The J gene is TRBJ2-2, the V gene TRBV29-1; D may be TRBD2 (5 bases). V lost 7 bases to trimming and J lost 6 bases, with 15 bases between them. This CDR3 is built from 13 residues. CDR1 and CDR2 (germline): SQVTM, ANQGSEA.

CDR3 sequence: CAISESPAGGKNEQFF. CDR3 nucleotides: TGTGCCATCAGTGAGTCTCCTGCGGGGGGGAAAAATGAGCAGTTCTTC. V gene TRBV10-3 combines with J gene TRBJ2-1; 9 bases fit TRBD2. After removal of 0 bases from V and 7 bases from J, the junction contained 7 bases not matched to a gene. Looked up from germline, CDR1 is ENHRY and CDR2 is SYGVKD. This CDR3 has 16 amino acids.

The chain carries TRBV9 and TRBJ2-5, with D perhaps matching TRBD1 (6 bases). There are 15 residues in the CDR3. Trimming removed 1 base from V and 2 bases from J, with 12 bases in between. CDR1 is SGDLS and CDR2 is YYNGEE in the germline V gene. CDR3 in DNA: TGTGCCAGCAGCGTAACAGGGACCCAACAAGAGACCCAGTACTTC. This encodes CASSVTGTQQETQYF.

The J gene is TRBJ1-1, the V gene TRBV5-1; D is perhaps TRBD1 (5 bases). The ends were cut back, 6 bases at V and 0 bases at J, with 15 bases in the middle. The CDR3 is 15 amino acids. Germline V gene lookup returns CDR1 SGHRS and CDR2 YFSETQ. CDR3 sequence reads: CASNRGRAMNTEAFF. As DNA, the CDR3 is TGCGCCAGCAACCGGGGGAGGGCAATGAACACTGAAGCTTTCTTT.

This rearrangement joins TRBV9 to TRBJ2-1; a weak D match, TRBD2 (6 bases). Trimming shortened V by 0 bases and J by 0 bases, and 10 bases separated the two germline ends. CDR3 length: 16 residues. CDR1 and CDR2 (germline): SGDLS, YYNGEE. The CDR3 is CASSVVAGSSYNEQFF. The CDR3 coding sequence is TGTGCCAGCAGCGTAGTTGCGGGGAGCTCCTACAATGAGCAGTTCTTC.

In DNA form, the CDR3 reads TGTGCCAGCAAACTGGGACAGCCGAACACCGGGGAGCTGTTTTTT. Its protein is CASKLGQPNTGELFF. The chain couples TRBV2 to TRBJ2-2; 7 bases match TRBD1. Germline CDR1 and CDR2: SNHLY and FYNNEI. The CDR3 is made up of 15 amino acids. V lost 7 bases and J lost 0; bases outside the gene matches: 5.

The J gene is TRBJ2-5, the V gene TRBV7-8; 8 bases are a match to TRBD2. With 3 bases clipped from V and 5 bases from J, the junction kept 2 bases outside the gene matches. The CDR3 loop spans 13 amino acids. Looked up from germline, CDR1 is SGHVS and CDR2 is FQNEAQ. The DNA for the CDR3 is TGTGCCAGCAGCTTGGGACTAGACGAGACCCAGTACTTC. Amino acid sequence: CASSLGLDETQYF.

The table lists this clone with a count of one. The V call is TRBV2, the J call TRBJ2-4; 8 bases map to TRBD1. The CDR3 totals 14 residues. Trimming removed 5 bases from V and 9 bases from J; junction bases left unmatched: 9. The germline V gene has CDR1 SNHLY and CDR2 FYNNEI. CDR3 bases: TGTGCCAGCAGTTCGGACAGGGATTCAGGCATTCAGTACTTC. This gives the protein CASSSDRDSGIQYF.

The chain couples TRBV11-2 to TRBJ1-1; D gene ambiguous. The CDR3 runs 15 residues. Germline CDR1 reads SGHAT; CDR2 reads FQNNGV. Trimming shortened V by 5 bases and J by 2 bases, and 15 bases separated the two germline ends. CDR3 coding DNA: TGTGCCAGCAGCCCTAACCCGAAAGAAAACACTGAAGCTTTCTTT. Translated, it gives CASSPNPKENTEAFF.

V gene TRBV19 combines with J gene TRBJ2-1; TRBD1 matches 7 bases. J gave up 0 bases and V 6 bases, and 17 bases lay outside the gene matches. The CDR3 is 19 residues long. Germline V CDR1 and CDR2: LNHDA, SQIVND (reference sequence). The CDR3 spells CASSPRTGMTLSSYNEQFF. DNA of the CDR3: TGTGCCAGTAGCCCGAGGACAGGTATGACCTTAAGCTCCTACAATGAGCAGTTCTTC.

This chain joins TRBV19 and TRBJ2-1; maybe TRBD1 (5 bases). Looked up from germline, CDR1 is LNHDA and CDR2 is SQIVND (reference sequence). This CDR3 has 15 amino acids. V was trimmed by 2 bases and J by 9 bases, leaving 17 bases between them. The CDR3 sequence: CASSILGRPFSEQFF. The CDR3 DNA follows: TGTGCCAGTAGTATATTGGGGCGACCTTTCAGTGAGCAGTTCTTC.